This T cell receptor beta chain was captured by sequencing in a study of CD4 T cells in relation to SARS-CoV-2 and coronaviruses. For this clone: Germline and junction disagree at one end, which may indicate a read error.

Unexposed donor CD4+ T cells date from 2011-2018, before the COVID-19 pandemic. Libraries were prepared by immunoSEQ multiplex PCR; TCRdb keeps only in-frame clonotypes and omits some of them. The sample contains about 64,000 clones, 85% to 95% of which appear only once. Germline V gene sequence: CDR1 SGHVS, CDR2 FQNEAQ. There are 11 residues in the CDR3. The sequenced material came from naive CD4+ T cells from PBMCs. Subset denoted: naive CD4+ T cells isolated by negative enrichment. The TCR originated in a human donor in good health. The V gene is TRBV7-8, the J gene TRBJ2-3; no firm D call. The chain's CDR3 is CASSLAIATFF. The CDR3 region has the DNA TGTGCCAGCAGCTTAGCGATTGCAACTTTTTTT. The whole variable domain, filled in from reference TRBV7-8 and TRBJ2-3, reads GAGVSQSPRYKVAKRGQDVALRCDPISGHVSLFWYQQALGQGPEFLTYFQNEAQLDKSGLPSDRFFAERPEGSVSTLKIQRTQQEDSAVYLCASSLAIATFFGPGTRLTVL.